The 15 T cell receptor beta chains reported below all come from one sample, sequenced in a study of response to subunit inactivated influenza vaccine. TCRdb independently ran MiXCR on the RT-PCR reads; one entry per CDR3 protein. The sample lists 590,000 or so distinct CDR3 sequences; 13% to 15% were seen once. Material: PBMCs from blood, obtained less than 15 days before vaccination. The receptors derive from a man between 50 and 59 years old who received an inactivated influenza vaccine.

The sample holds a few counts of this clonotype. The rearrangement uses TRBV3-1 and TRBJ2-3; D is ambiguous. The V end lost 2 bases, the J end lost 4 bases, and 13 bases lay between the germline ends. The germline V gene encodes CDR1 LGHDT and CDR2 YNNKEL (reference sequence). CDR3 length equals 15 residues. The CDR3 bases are TGTGCCAGCAGCCAAACTCCTAGTGTTGCAGATACGCAGTATTTT. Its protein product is CASSQTPSVADTQYF.

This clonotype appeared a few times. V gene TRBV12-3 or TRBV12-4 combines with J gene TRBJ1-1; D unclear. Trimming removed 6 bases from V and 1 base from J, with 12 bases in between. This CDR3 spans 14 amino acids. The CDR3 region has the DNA TGTGCCAGCAGCGTTTCCCCTGGGAACACTGAAGCTTTCTTT. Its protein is CASSVSPGNTEAFF.

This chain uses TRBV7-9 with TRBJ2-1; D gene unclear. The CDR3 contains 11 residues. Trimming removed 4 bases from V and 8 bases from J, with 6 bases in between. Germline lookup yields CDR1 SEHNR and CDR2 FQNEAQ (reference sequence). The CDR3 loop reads CASSSRDEQFF. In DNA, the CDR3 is TGTGCCAGCAGCTCTCGGGATGAGCAGTTCTTC.

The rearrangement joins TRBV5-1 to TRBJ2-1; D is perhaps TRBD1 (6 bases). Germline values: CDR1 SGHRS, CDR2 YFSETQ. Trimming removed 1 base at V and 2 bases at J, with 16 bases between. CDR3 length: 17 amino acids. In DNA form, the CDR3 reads TGCGCCAGCAGCTTGACCGGGACACACGACCCCTACAATGAGCAGTTCTTC. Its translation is CASSLTGTHDPYNEQFF.

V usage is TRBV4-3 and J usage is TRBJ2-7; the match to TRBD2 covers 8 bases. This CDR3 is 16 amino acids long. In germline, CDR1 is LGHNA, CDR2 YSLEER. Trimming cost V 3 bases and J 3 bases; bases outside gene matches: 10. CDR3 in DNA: TGCGCCAGCAGCCAGTATTCGGGCGGGAGGTTCTACGAGCAGTACTTC. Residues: CASSQYSGGRFYEQYF.

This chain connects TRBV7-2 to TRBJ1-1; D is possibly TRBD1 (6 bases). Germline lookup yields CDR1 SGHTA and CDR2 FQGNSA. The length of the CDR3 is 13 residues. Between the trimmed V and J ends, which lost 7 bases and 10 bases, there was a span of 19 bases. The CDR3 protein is CASNLQGGARAFF. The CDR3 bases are TGTGCCAGCAATCTACAGGGAGGGGCGAGAGCTTTCTTT.

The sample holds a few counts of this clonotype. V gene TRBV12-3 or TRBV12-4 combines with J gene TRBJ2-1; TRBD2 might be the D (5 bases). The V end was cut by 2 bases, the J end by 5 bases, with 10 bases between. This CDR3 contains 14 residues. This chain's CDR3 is CASSLPGINNEQFF. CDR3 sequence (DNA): TGTGCCAGCAGTTTACCGGGGATCAACAATGAGCAGTTCTTC.

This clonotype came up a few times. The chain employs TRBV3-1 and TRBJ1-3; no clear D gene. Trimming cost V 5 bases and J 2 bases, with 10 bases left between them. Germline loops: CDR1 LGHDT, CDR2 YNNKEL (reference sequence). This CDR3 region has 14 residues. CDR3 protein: CASSFTGPGNTIYF. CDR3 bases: TGTGCCAGCAGCTTTACGGGTCCTGGAAACACCATATATTTT.

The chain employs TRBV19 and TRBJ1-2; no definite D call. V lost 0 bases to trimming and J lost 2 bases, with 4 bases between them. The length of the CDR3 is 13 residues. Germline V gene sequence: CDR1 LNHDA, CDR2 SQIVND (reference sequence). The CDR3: CASSIEGNYGYTF. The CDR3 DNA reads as TGTGCCAGTAGTATAGAGGGGAACTATGGCTACACCTTC. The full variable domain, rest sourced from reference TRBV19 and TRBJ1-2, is DGGITQSPKYLFRKEGQNVTLSCEQNLNHDAMYWYRQDPGQGLRLIYYSQIVNDFQKGDIAEGYSVSREKKESFPLTVTSAQKNPTAFYLCASSIEGNYGYTFGSGTRLTVV.

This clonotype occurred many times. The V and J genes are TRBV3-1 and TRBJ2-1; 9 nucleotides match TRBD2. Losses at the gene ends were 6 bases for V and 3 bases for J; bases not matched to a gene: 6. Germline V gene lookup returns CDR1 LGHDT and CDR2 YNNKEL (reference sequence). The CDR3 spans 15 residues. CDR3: CASSLSGGLYNEQFF. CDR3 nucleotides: TGTGCCAGCAGTCTTAGCGGGGGCCTCTACAATGAGCAGTTCTTC.

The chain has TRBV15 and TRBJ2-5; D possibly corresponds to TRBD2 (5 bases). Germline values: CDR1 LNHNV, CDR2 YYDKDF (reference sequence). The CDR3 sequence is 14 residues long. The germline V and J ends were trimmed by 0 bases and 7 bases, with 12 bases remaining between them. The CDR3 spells CATSREMSRATQYF. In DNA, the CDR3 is TGTGCCACCAGCAGAGAGATGTCGAGGGCGACCCAGTACTTC.

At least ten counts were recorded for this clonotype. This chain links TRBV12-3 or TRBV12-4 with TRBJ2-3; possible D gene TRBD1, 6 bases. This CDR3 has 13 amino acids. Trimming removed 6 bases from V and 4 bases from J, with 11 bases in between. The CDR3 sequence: CASRPNRADTQYF. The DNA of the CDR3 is TGTGCCAGCAGACCCAACAGGGCAGATACGCAGTATTTT.

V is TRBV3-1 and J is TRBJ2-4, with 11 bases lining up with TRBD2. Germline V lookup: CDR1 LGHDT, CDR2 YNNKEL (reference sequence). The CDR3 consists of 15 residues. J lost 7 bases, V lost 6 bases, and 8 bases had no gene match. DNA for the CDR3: TGTGCCAGCAGGTTTAGCGGGGGGGCGGCGAACATTCAGTACTTC. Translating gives CASRFSGGAANIQYF.

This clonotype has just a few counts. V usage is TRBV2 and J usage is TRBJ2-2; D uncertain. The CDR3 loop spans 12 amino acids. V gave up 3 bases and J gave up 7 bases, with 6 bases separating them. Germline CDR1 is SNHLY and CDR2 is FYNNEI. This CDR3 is CASSEVIGELFF. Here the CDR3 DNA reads TGTGCCAGCAGTGAGGTTATCGGGGAGCTGTTTTTT. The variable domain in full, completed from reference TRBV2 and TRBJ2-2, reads EPEVTQTPSHQVTQMGQEVILRCVPISNHLYFYWYRQILGQKVEFLVSFYNNEISEKSEIFDDQFSVERPDGSNFTLKIRSTKLEDSAMYFCASSEVIGELFFGEGSRLTVL.

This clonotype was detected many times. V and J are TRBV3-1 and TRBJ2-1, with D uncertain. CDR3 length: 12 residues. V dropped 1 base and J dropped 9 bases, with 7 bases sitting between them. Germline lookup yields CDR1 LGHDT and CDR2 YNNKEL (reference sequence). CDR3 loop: CASSQVPAEQFF. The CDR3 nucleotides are TGTGCCAGCAGCCAAGTTCCGGCTGAGCAGTTCTTC.